What follows are 11 T cell receptor beta chains derived from one specimen sequenced in a study of cytomegalovirus exposure and HLA in healthy donors. PCR used 60 Vbeta primers and 13 Jbeta primers. Generated by immunoSEQ multiplex PCR, the TCRdb table keeps only in-frame clones and is missing some. The table lists roughly 110,000 clones, about three quarters of them singletons. Sequenced sample: PBMCs. These receptors were taken from a young man in good health and CMV-seronegative.

The chain uses TRBV7-3 and TRBJ2-6; a weak D match, TRBD1 (5 bases). Germline assignment: CDR1 SGHTA and CDR2 FQGTGA. Trimming left V 5 bases short and J 3 bases short, with 11 bases between. This CDR3 is built from 15 residues. The CDR3 here is CASSPQGDGANVLTF. DNA for the CDR3: TGTGCCAGCAGCCCCCAGGGTGATGGGGCCAACGTCCTGACTTTC.

V gene TRBV27 combines with J gene TRBJ2-7, with 7 bases identical to TRBD1. With V trimmed by 10 bases and J by 6 bases, 12 bases remained unmatched. This CDR3 is built from 13 residues. Looked up from germline, CDR1 is MNHEY and CDR2 is SMNVEV (reference sequence). For the CDR3, the DNA is TGTGCCACCCGTAAAACAGGGGTGCGCGAGCAGTACTTC. It specifies CATRKTGVREQYF.

The J gene is TRBJ2-5, the V gene TRBV6-5; D remains unclear. Germline V gene lookup returns CDR1 MNHEY and CDR2 SVGAGI. The V end lost 2 bases, the J end lost 0 bases, and 4 bases lay between the germline ends. The CDR3 consists of 13 residues. The CDR3 spells CASSYGHQETQYF. The CDR3 nucleotides read TGTGCCAGCAGTTACGGGCACCAAGAGACCCAGTACTTC.

This clone showed up just once. V usage is TRBV29-1 and J usage is TRBJ2-3, with 8 nucleotides matching TRBD2. This CDR3 is 14 amino acids long. CDR1 and CDR2 from the germline V gene are SQVTM and ANQGSEA. V lost 7 bases, J lost 3 bases, and 9 bases stayed unmatched. CDR3 DNA: TGCAGCGCCCAGGTTAGCGGGACGACAGATACGCAGTATTTT. This sequence encodes CSAQVSGTTDTQYF.

This clone was counted only a few times. This chain joins TRBV6-1 and TRBJ2-7; 8 bases align to TRBD2. Germline CDR1 reads MNHNS; CDR2 reads SASEGT. The CDR3 totals 16 residues. Trimming at V came to 4 bases and at J to 4 bases, leaving 12 bases not matched to a gene. The CDR3 DNA follows: TGTGCCAGCAGTGTAGAGTCTGCGGGGGGTCCTTACGAGCAGTACTTC. Translation gives CASSVESAGGPYEQYF.

The chain links TRBV5-1 to TRBJ2-5, with TRBD1 identical over 9 bases. V was clipped by 4 bases and J by 4 bases; unmatched bases: 5. The CDR3 contains 14 residues. Germline V gives CDR1 SGHRS, CDR2 YFSETQ. The CDR3 spells CASSVRDRVETQYF. The CDR3 DNA reads TGCGCCAGCAGCGTACGGGACAGGGTAGAGACCCAGTACTTC.

About this clone itself: At the DNA level, this CDR3 is encoded by other sequences in the same sample as well. This chain links TRBV27 with TRBJ1-1; 7 nucleotides agree with TRBD1. From germline, CDR1 is MNHEY and CDR2 SMNVEV (reference sequence). With 6 bases clipped from V and 2 bases from J, the junction kept 6 bases outside the gene matches. CDR3 length: 14 amino acids. CDR3 sequence: CASRKQGSNTEAFF. The CDR3 DNA follows: TGTGCCAGCAGGAAACAGGGGTCTAACACTGAAGCTTTCTTT.

The chain uses TRBV29-1 and TRBJ2-5, with 11 positions matching TRBD1. With 6 bases clipped from V and 4 bases from J, the junction kept 4 bases outside the gene matches. This CDR3 is 13 amino acids long. Germline V gene lookup returns CDR1 SQVTM and CDR2 ANQGSEA. CDR3 residues: CSVWGTGGETQYF. Here the CDR3 DNA reads TGCAGCGTGTGGGGGACAGGGGGAGAGACCCAGTACTTC.

The CDR3: CASSTQTGNEQYF. The CDR3 DNA sequence: TGTGCCAGTAGTACCCAAACAGGGAACGAGCAGTACTTC. The chain joins TRBV19 to TRBJ2-7; tentatively, D is TRBD1 (6 bases). Trimming cost V 4 bases and J 5 bases, with 12 bases left between them. The CDR3 is 13 amino acids. Germline loops: CDR1 LNHDA, CDR2 SQIVND (reference sequence).

The DNA of the CDR3 is TGTGCCAGCAGCCCAGGGCCCAGGGACACTGAAGCTTTCTTT. Translated, it gives CASSPGPRDTEAFF. This chain uses TRBV5-4 with TRBJ1-1, with D maybe TRBD1 (5 bases). Trimming took off 4 bases at V and 3 bases at J, with 13 bases between the two ends. The CDR3 loop spans 14 amino acids. Germline assignment: CDR1 SGHNT and CDR2 YYREEE (reference sequence).

The V call is TRBV7-9, the J call TRBJ2-5; TRBD2 matches at 8 bases. Germline V gene data show CDR1 as SEHNR and CDR2 as FQNEAQ (reference sequence). With V trimmed by 5 bases and J by 3 bases, 5 bases remained unmatched. The CDR3 covers 14 residues. This chain's CDR3 is CASSPVAGKETQYF. The CDR3 DNA is TGTGCCAGCAGCCCAGTAGCGGGGAAAGAGACCCAGTACTTC. Using reference TRBV7-9 and TRBJ2-5 for the parts outside the CDR3, the full variable domain is DTGVSQNPRHKITKRGQNVTFRCDPISEHNRLYWYRQTLGQGPEFLTYFQNEAQLEKSRLLSDRFSAERPKGSFSTLEIQRTEQGDSAMYLCASSPVAGKETQYFGPGTRLLVL.